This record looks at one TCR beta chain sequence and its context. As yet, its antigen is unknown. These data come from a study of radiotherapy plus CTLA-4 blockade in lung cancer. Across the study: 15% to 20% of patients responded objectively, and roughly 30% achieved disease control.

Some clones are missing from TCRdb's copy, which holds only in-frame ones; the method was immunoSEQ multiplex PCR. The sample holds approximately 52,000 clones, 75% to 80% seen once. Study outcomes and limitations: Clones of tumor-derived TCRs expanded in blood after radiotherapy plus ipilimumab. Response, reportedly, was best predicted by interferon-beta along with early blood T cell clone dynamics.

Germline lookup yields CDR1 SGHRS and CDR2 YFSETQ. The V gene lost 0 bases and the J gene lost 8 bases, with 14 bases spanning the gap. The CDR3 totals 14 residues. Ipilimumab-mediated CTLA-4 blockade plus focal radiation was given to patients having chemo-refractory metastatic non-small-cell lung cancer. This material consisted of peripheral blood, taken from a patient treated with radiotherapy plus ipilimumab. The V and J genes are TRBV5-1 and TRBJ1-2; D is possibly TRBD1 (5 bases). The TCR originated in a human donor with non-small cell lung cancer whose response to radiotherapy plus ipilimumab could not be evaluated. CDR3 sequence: CASSLDRQGQGYTF. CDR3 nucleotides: TGCGCCAGCAGCTTGGATCGGCAGGGTCAAGGCTACACCTTC.